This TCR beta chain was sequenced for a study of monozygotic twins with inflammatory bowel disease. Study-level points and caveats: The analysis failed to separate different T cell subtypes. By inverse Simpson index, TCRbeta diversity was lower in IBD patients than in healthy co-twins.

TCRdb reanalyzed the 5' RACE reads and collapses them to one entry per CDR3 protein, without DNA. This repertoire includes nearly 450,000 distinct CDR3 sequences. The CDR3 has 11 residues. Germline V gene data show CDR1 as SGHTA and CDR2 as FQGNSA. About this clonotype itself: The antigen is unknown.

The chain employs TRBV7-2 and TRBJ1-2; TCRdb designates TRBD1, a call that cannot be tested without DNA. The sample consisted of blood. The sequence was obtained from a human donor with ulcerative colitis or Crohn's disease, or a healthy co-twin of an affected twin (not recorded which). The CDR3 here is CASLGTGFYTF.